The rows below give T cell receptor beta chains drawn from one sample of a study of T cell responses to AZD1222 COVID-19 vaccine. TCRdb's table, derived via immunoSEQ multiplex PCR, lists solely in-frame clones and lacks some. The table records about 160,000 clones, around 93% of them present only once. The sequencing used peripheral blood, collected on day 0 of AZD1222 vaccination. All receptors come from an adult in good health. Each CDR3 is given with its conserved first and last residue. The order of the fields is J gene, clone size, D gene, V gene, CDR3 DNA, CDR3 protein. The D gene is left open where the match is weak. A clone size is listed for some rows: how often the clone was seen (once, few, many), or a class if it is expanded.

>TRBJ2-7|-|TRBD2|TRBV6-1
TGTGCCAGCAGTGAAAGGGAGGGGATCTACGAGCAGTACTTC
CASSEREGIYEQYF
>TRBJ2-7|once|TRBD1|TRBV7-2
TGTGCCAGCAGCCCCAGAAGGGACAGACCGTCCTCCTACGAGCAGTACTTC
CASSPRRDRPSSYEQYF
>TRBJ1-3|-|-|TRBV14
TGTGCCAGCAGCCAAGATCGGGCGATGGGGGGAAACACCATATATTTT
CASSQDRAMGGNTIYF
>TRBJ2-7|-|TRBD2|TRBV28
TGTGCCAGCAGGCCTACTAGCGGGAGAGGGTACGAGCAGTACTTC
CASRPTSGRGYEQYF
>TRBJ1-4|-|-|TRBV7-9
TGTGCCAGCAGCCGAGCGGCCTTCGGTGAAAAACTGTTTTTT
CASSRAAFGEKLFF
>TRBJ2-3|-|-|TRBV5-1
TGCGCCAGCAGCTTGGCTCAGGGATTAGATACGCAGTATTTT
CASSLAQGLDTQYF
>TRBJ1-1|-|-|TRBV11-2
TGTGCCAGCAGCGTTCGTGGAGGGAACACTGAAGCTTTCTTT
CASSVRGGNTEAFF
>TRBJ1-5|-|-|TRBV19
TGTGCCAGTAGTACAAACCGGGATCAGCCCCAGCATTTT
CASSTNRDQPQHF
>TRBJ2-1|-|-|TRBV24-1
TGTGCCACCAGTGATCGACAGGGTTTTACGCGGGGTGAGCAGTTCTTC
CATSDRQGFTRGEQFF
>TRBJ1-1|-|-|TRBV9
TGTGCCAGCAGCGTAGTACAGGGCGTAACTGAAGCTTTCTTT
CASSVVQGVTEAFF
>TRBJ2-1|-|TRBD2|TRBV6-2/TRBV6-3
TGTGCCAGCAGTTACCGGACTAGCGGTCGGGAGCAGTTCTTC
CASSYRTSGREQFF
>TRBJ1-2|-|-|TRBV28
TGTGCCAGCGCAGGGTATGGCTACACCTTC
CASAGYGYTF
>TRBJ1-1|-|-|TRBV15
TGTGCCACCAGCAGACCCCTCGGGGGGAGCACTGAAGCTTTCTTT
CATSRPLGGSTEAFF
>TRBJ2-5|-|TRBD1|TRBV7-9
TGTGCCAGCAGCTTAGGGGGGACAGGCCAAGAGACCCAGTACTTC
CASSLGGTGQETQYF
>TRBJ2-4|once|-|TRBV25-1
TGTGCCAGCAGTCAGGGTACGGTCAAAAACATTCAGTACTTC
CASSQGTVKNIQYF
>TRBJ2-7|-|TRBD1|TRBV19
TGTGGCAAACAGGGGGGCTCCTACGAGCAGTACTTC
CGKQGGSYEQYF
>TRBJ2-7|-|TRBD1|TRBV28
TGTGCCAGCAGTATTTCCGGGACAGGGGGTTATCAGCAGTACTTC
CASSISGTGGYQQYF
>TRBJ2-3|-|-|TRBV5-1
TGCGCCAGCAGCTTTGACCCAGATACGCAGTATTTT
CASSFDPDTQYF
>TRBJ2-5|-|-|TRBV29-1
TGCAGCGTTGAATTTTCTGGGAAGTTAGAGACCCAGTACTTC
CSVEFSGKLETQYF
>TRBJ2-1|-|-|TRBV24-1
TGTGCCACCAGTGATCCAGGAATCAATGAGCAGTTCTTC
CATSDPGINEQFF